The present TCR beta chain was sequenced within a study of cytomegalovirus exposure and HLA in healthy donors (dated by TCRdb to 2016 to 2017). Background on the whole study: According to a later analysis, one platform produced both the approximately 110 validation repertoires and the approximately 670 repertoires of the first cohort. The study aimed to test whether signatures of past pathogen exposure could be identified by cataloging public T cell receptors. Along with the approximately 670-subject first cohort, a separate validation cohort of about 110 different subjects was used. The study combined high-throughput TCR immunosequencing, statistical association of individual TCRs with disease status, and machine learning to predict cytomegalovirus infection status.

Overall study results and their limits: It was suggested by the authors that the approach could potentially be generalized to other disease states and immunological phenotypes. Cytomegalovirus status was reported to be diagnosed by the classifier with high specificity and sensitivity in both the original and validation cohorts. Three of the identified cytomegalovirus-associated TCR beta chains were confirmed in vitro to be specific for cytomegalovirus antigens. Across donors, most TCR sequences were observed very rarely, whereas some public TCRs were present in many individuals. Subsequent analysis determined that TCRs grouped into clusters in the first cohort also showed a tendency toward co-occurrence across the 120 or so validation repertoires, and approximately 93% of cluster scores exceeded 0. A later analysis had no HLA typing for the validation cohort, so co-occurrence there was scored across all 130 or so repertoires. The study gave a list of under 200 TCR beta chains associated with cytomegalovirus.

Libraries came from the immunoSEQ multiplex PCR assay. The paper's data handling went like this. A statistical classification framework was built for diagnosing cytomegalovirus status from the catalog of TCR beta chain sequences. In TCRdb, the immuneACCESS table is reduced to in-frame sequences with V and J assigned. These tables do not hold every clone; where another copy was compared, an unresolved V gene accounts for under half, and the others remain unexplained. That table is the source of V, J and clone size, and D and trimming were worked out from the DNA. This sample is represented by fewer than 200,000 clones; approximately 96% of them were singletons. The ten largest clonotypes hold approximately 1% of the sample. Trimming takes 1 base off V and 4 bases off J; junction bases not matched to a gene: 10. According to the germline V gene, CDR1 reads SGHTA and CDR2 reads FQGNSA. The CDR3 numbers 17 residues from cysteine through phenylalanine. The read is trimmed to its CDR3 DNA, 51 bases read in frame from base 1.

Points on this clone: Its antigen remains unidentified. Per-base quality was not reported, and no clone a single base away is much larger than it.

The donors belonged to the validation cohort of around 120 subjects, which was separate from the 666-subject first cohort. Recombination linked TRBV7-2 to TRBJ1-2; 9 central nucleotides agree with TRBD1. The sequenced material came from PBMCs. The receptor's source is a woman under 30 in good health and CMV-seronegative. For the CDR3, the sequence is CASSLEGTGGFVYGYTF. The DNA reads TGTGCCAGCAGCTTAGAGGGTACAGGGGGCTTCGTCTATGGCTACACCTTC.